This T cell receptor beta chain was profiled in a study of spatial heterogeneity in lung cancer. V was cut by 5 bases and J by 9 bases, with 17 bases left in between. Germline loops: CDR1 SEHNR, CDR2 FQNEAQ (reference sequence). This CDR3 comprises 14 residues. Time point here: sample taken at primary tumor resection. Donation came from around 72 patients with untreated early-stage non-small cell lung cancer. In each case, whole RNA from tumor, nontumor lung or frozen PBMC was sequenced unsorted. A unique molecular identifier was attached to every TCR cDNA molecule. TCRdb analysed the 5' RACE reads with MiXCR anew, one entry per CDR3 protein. The sample gives tens of thousands of distinct CDR3 sequences, roughly 15% of which show up once; 50% to 65% is in the top ten.

The TCR was taken from a male donor with early-stage non-small cell lung cancer. The chain is built from TRBV7-9 and TRBJ1-5; D is unclear. The sample was PBMCs, taken at surgery. Written as DNA, the CDR3 is TGTGCCAGCAGCCTAAGTTCGGGGAGAACGCCCCAGCATTTT. This translates into CASSLSSGRTPQHF.